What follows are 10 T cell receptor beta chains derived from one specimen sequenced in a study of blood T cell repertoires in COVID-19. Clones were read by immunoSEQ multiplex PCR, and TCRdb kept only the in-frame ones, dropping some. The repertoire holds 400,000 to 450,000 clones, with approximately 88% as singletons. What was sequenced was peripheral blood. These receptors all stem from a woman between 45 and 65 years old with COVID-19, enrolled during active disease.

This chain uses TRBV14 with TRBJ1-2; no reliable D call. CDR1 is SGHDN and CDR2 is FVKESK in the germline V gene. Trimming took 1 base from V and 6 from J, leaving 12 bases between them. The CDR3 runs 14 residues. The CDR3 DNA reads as TGTGCCAGCAGCCAAGCGACATCAAGGAATGGCTACACCTTC. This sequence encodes CASSQATSRNGYTF.

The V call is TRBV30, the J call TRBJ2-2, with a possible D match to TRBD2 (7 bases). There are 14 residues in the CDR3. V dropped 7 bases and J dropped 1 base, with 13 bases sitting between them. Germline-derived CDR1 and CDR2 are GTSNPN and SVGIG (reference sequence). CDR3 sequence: CALRGGLNTGELFF. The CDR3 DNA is TGTGCCTTAAGGGGGGGACTGAACACCGGGGAGCTGTTTTTT.

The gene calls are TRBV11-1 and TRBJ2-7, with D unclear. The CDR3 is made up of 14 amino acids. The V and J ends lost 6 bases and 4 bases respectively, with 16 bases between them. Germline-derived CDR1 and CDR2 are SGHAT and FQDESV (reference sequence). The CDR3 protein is CASSSAALGYEQYF. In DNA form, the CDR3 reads TGTGCCAGCAGTTCGGCGGCCTTAGGTTACGAGCAGTACTTC.

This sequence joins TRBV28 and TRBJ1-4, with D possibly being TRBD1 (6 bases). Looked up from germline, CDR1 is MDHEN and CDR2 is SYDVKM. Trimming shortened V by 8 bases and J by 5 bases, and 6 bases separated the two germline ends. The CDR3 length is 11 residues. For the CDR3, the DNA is TGTGCCAGCCAGGGGAATGAAAAACTGTTTTTT. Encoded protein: CASQGNEKLFF.

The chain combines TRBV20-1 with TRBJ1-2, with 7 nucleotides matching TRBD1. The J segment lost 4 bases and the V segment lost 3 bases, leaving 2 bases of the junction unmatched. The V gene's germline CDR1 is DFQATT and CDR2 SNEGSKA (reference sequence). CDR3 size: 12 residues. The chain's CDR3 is CSASTGAYGYTF. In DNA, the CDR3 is TGCAGTGCTAGTACAGGGGCCTATGGCTACACCTTC.

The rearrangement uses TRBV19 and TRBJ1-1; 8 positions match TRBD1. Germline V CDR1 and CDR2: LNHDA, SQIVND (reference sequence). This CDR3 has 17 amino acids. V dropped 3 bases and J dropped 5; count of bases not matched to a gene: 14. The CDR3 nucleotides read TGTGCCAGTAGTATGGCCACAGGGGGGTTTGGATGGACTGAAGCTTTCTTT. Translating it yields CASSMATGGFGWTEAFF.

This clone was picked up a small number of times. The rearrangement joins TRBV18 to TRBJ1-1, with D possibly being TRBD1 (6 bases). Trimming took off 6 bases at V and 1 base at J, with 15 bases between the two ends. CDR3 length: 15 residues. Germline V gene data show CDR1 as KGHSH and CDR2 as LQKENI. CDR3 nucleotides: TGTGCCAGCTCCCTTGGACAGATTACGAACACTGAAGCTTTCTTT. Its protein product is CASSLGQITNTEAFF.

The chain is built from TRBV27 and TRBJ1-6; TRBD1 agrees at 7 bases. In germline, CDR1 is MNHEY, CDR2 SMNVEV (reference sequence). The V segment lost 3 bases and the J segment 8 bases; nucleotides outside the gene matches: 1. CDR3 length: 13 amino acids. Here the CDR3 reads CASSFQGDSPLHF. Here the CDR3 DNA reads TGTGCCAGCAGTTTTCAGGGGGATTCACCCCTCCACTTT.

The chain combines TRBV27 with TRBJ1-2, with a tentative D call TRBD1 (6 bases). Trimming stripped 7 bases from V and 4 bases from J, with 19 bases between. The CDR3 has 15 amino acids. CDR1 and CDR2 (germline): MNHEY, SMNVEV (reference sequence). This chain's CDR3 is CASIRSPGDIYGYTF. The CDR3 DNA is TGTGCCAGCATTCGTTCCCCAGGGGATATCTATGGCTACACCTTC.

This CDR3 reads CASKVPAGGPQETQYF. In nucleotides, the CDR3 is TGCGCCAGCAAGGTCCCGGCGGGGGGGCCCCAAGAGACCCAGTACTTC. The J gene is TRBJ2-5, the V gene TRBV5-1; TRBD2 matches 9 bases. Trimming removed 6 bases from V and 1 base from J; junction bases left unmatched: 10. The germline V gene encodes CDR1 SGHRS and CDR2 YFSETQ. This CDR3 has 16 amino acids. The variable domain in full, completed from reference TRBV5-1 and TRBJ2-5, reads KAGVTQTPRYLIKTRGQQVTLSCSPISGHRSVSWYQQTPGQGLQFLFEYFSETQRNKGNFPGRFSGRQFSNSRSEMNVSTLELGDSALYLCASKVPAGGPQETQYFGPGTRLLVL.